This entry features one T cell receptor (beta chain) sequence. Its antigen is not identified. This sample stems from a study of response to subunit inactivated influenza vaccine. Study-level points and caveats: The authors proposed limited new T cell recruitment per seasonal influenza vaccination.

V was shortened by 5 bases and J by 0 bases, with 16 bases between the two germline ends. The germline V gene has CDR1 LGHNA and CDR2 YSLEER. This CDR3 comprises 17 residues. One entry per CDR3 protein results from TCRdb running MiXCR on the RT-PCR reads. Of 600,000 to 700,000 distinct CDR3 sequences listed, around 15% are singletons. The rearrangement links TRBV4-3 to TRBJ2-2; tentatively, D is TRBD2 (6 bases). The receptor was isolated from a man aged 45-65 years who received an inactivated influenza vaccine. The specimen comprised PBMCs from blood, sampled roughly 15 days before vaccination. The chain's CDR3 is CASSRDSTLANTGELFF. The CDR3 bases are TGCGCCAGCAGCAGGGACTCCACCCTCGCGAACACCGGGGAGCTGTTTTTT.